This T cell receptor beta chain was retrieved from a study of blood T cell repertoires in COVID-19. V shed 3 bases, J shed 7 bases, and the junction held 2 bases outside the gene matches. Per germline, CDR1 KGHDR and CDR2 SFDVKD. There are 13 residues in the CDR3. In the original workflow: Reference gene primer amplification in the assay estimated nucleated cell counts. Data came from immunoSEQ multiplex PCR; TCRdb stores just in-frame clones and leaves some out. Clone size and V and J calls were adopted from that table, with D and trimming inferred from the DNA. Among roughly 120,000 clones listed, 70% to 90% were seen once.

This clonotype was sampled from a man aged 65 to 79 who had recovered from COVID-19. The V gene is TRBV24-1, the J gene TRBJ2-1, with 7 bases identical to TRBD1. Sequencing used peripheral blood. The DNA of the CDR3 is TGTGCCACCAGTGATGACAGGGTTAATGAGCAGTTCTTC. This encodes CATSDDRVNEQFF.